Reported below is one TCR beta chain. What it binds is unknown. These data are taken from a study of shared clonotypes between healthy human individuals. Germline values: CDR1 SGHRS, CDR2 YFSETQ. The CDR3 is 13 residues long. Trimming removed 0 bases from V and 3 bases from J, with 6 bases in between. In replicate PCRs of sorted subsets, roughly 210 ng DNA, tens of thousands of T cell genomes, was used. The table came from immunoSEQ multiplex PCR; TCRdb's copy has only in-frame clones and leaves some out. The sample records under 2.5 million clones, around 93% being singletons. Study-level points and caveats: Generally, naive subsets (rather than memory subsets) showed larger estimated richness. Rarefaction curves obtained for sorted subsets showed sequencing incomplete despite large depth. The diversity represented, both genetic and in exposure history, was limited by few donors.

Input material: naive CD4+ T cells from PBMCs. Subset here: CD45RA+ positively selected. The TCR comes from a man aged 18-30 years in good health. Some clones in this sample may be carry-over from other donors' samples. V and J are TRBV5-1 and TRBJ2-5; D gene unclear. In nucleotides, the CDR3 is TGCGCCAGCAGCTTGGTATTGGAAGAGACCCAGTACTTC. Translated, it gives CASSLVLEETQYF.